This T cell receptor (beta chain) was observed in a study of T-cell reconstitution after alpha-beta-depleted transplantation in children. Study observations and caveats: Diversity and T-cell counts at one year after transplant derived mostly from new T cells. Surviving recipient cells, namely T cells and thymic progenitors, were the source of high day-60 TCRbeta diversity in some patients. At around two months after transplant, the alpha-beta T cells were reportedly derived from several hundred expanded clones that came from non-depleted graft cells.

This clonotype turned up a few times. Antigen: not known. Using unique molecular identifiers, the investigators prepared the TCRbeta library. MiXCR, applied by TCRdb to the PCR reads, yields one record per CDR3 protein. Seen here are about 290,000 distinct CDR3 sequences, 10% observed once, and the top ten hold 7.5%. Looked up from germline, CDR1 is SGHVS and CDR2 is FNYEAQ. With 1 base removed from V and 2 bases from J, the gap between germline ends came to 11 bases. This CDR3 has 16 amino acids. This clonotype originated in a boy under two years old with acute myeloid leukemia, due to receive a stem cell transplant. J is TRBJ2-2 and V is TRBV7-6, with D perhaps matching TRBD2 (5 bases). The sequenced sample was PBMCs, obtained before TCRalphabeta/CD19-depleted stem cell transplant. CDR3 residues: CASSLVSVGNTGELFF. Written as DNA, the CDR3 is TGTGCCAGCAGCTTAGTTAGCGTCGGTAACACCGGGGAGCTGTTTTTT.